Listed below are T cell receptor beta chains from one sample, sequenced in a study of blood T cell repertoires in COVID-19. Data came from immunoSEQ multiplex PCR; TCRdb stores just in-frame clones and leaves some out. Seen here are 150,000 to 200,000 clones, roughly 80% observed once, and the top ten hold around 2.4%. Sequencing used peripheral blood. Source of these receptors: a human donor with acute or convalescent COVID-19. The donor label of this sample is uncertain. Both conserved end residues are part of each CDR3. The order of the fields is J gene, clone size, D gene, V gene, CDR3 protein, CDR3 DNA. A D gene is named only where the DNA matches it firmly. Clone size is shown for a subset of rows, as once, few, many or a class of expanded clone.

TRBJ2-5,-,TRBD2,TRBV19,CASSIWEGRQETQYF,TGTGCCAGTAGTATCTGGGAGGGGAGGCAAGAGACCCAGTACTTC
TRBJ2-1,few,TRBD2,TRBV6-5,CASILAGDHEQFF,TGTGCCAGCATCCTAGCGGGGGACCATGAGCAGTTCTTC
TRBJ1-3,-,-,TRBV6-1,CASSETGNTIYF,TGTGCCAGCAGTGAAACAGGAAACACCATATATTTT
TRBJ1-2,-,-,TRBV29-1,CSVNRDGYTF,TGCAGCGTCAACAGGGATGGCTACACCTTC
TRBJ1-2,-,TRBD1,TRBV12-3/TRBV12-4,CASSQGQGYGYTF,TGTGCCAGCAGCCAGGGACAGGGCTATGGCTACACCTTC
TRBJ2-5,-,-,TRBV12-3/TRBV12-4,CASTTPGQETQYF,TGTGCCAGCACCACCCCAGGCCAAGAGACCCAGTACTTC
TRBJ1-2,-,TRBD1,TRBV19,CASSIAVGQGASGYGYTF,TGTGCCAGTAGTATAGCGGTGGGACAGGGGGCAAGTGGCTATGGCTACACCTTC
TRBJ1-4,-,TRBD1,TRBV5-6,CASSLPRTGRDEKLFF,TGTGCCAGCAGCTTGCCTCGGACAGGTAGAGATGAAAAACTGTTTTTT
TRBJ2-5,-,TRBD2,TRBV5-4,CASSLRLAGGPEETQYF,TGTGCCAGCAGCCTCAGACTAGCGGGGGGGCCTGAAGAGACCCAGTACTTC
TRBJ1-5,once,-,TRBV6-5,CASSPEGIGNQPQHF,TGTGCCTCTAGCCCCGAGGGTATAGGCAATCAGCCCCAGCATTTT
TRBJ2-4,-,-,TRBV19,CASSIDLGQILYF,TGTGCCAGTAGTATAGATCTCGGACAGATCTTGTACTTC
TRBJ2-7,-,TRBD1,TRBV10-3,CAISVAGTAYEQYF,TGTGCCATCAGTGTCGCCGGGACAGCTTACGAGCAGTACTTC
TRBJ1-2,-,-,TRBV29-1,CSVGEWTFNYGYTF,TGCAGCGTTGGCGAGTGGACTTTTAACTATGGCTACACCTTC
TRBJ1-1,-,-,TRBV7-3,CASSRARATEAFF,TGTGCCAGCAGCCGGGCCAGGGCCACTGAAGCTTTCTTT
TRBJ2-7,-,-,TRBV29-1,CSVVQGSRGQYF,TGCAGCGTTGTACAGGGTTCAAGAGGGCAGTACTTC
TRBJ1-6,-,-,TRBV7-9,CASSFSRGGSPLHF,TGTGCCAGCAGCTTTTCCAGGGGTGGTTCACCCCTCCACTTT
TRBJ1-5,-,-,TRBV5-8,CASSLRGAVTHSNQPQHF,TGTGCCAGCAGCTTACGAGGCGCAGTGACTCATAGCAATCAGCCCCAGCATTTT
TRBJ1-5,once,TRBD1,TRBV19,CASSGQAGQPQHF,TGTGCCAGTAGCGGACAGGCAGGCCAGCCCCAGCATTTT
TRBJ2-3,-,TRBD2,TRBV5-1,CASSSGLAGDIDTQYF,TGCGCCAGCAGCTCGGGACTAGCGGGAGATATAGATACGCAGTATTTT
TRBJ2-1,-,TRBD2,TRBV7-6,CASRTSGGSYNEQFF,TGTGCCAGCAGAACCTCGGGGGGCTCCTACAATGAGCAGTTCTTC